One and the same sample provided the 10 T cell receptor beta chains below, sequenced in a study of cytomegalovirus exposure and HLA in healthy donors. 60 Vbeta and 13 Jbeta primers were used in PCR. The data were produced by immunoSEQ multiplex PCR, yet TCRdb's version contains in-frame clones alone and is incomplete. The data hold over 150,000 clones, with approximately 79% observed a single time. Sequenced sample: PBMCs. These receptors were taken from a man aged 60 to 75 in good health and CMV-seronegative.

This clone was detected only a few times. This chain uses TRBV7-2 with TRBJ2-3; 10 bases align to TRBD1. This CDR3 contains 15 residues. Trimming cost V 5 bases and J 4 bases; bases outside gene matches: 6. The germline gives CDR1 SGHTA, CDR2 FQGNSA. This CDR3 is CASSPLGQGPDTQYF. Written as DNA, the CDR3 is TGTGCCAGCAGCCCCTTGGGACAGGGGCCAGATACGCAGTATTTT.

CDR3 nucleotides: TGTGCCAGCAGCTCCCAGGGGTCCCAAGAGACCCAGTACTTC. Translation: CASSSQGSQETQYF. The genes are TRBV11-3 and TRBJ2-5; weak D call: TRBD1 (6 bases). The CDR3 is made up of 14 amino acids. Trimming took off 4 bases at V and 1 base at J, with 10 bases between the two ends. Germline V gene sequence: CDR1 SGHNT, CDR2 YENEEA. The entire variable domain, with the rest obtained from reference TRBV11-3 and TRBJ2-5, is as follows: EAGVVQSPRYKIIEKKQPVAFWCNPISGHNTLYWYLQNLGQGPELLIRYENEEAVDDSQLPKDRFSAERLKGVDSTLKIQPAELGDSAVYLCASSSQGSQETQYFGPGTRLLVL.

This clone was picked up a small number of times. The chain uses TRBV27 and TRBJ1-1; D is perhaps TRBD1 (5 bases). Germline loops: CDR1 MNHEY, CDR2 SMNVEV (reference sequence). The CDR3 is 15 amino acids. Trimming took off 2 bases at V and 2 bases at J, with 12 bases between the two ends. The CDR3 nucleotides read TGTGCCAGCAGTTTAGCTACAGGCGGTAACACTGAAGCTTTCTTT. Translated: CASSLATGGNTEAFF.

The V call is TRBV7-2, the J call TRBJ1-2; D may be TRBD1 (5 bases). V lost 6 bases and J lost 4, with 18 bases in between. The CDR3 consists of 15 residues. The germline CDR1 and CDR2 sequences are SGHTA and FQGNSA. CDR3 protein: CASRPMGGRGYGYTF. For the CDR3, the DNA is TGTGCCAGCAGACCAATGGGGGGACGGGGCTATGGCTACACCTTC.

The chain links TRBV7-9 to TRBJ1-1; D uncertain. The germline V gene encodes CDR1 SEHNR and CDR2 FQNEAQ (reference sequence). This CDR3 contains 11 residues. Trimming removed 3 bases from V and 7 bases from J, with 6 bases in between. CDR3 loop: CASSFGDEAFF. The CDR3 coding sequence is TGTGCCAGCAGCTTTGGAGATGAAGCTTTCTTT.

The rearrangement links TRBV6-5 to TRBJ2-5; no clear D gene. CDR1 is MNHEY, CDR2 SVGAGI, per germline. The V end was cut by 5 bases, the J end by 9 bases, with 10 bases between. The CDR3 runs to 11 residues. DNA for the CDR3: TGTGCCAGCAGTAACAACAGATCCCAGTACTTC. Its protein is CASSNNRSQYF.

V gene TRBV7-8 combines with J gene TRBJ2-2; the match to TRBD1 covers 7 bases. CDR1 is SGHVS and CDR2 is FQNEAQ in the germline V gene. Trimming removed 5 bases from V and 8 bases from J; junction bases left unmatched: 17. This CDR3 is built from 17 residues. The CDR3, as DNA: TGTGCCAGCAGCCAAAGGGGGCAGGGGACCTCCAGGGGGGAGCTGTTTTTT. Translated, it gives CASSQRGQGTSRGELFF.

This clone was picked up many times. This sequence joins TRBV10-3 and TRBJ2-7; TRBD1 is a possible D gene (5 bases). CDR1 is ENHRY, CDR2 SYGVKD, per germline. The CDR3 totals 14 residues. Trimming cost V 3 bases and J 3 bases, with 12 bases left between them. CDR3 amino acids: CAISDPADSYEQYF. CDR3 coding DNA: TGTGCCATCAGTGACCCCGCCGACAGCTACGAGCAGTACTTC.

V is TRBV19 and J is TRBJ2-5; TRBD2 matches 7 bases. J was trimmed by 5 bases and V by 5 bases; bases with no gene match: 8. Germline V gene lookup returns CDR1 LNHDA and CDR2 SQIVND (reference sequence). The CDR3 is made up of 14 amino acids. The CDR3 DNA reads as TGTGCCAGTAGTGGAGAGGCTAGCGGTGAGACCCAGTACTTC. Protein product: CASSGEASGETQYF.

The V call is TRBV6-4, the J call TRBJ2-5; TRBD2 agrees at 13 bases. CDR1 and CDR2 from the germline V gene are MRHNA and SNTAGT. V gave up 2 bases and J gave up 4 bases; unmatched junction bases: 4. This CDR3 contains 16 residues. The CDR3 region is CASSDRLAGGSETQYF. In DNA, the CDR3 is TGTGCCAGCAGTGACCGACTAGCGGGGGGTTCAGAGACCCAGTACTTC.